This record looks at one T cell receptor (beta chain) sequence and its context. V lost 5 bases, J lost 8 bases, and 7 bases stayed unmatched. The CDR3 extends over 15 amino acids. Germline lookup yields CDR1 SGHTA and CDR2 FQGTGA. This specimen comes from a study of blood T cell repertoires in COVID-19. Study processing details: The assay estimated nucleated cells by amplifying reference gene primers. Some clones are missing from TCRdb's copy, which holds only in-frame ones; the method was immunoSEQ multiplex PCR. That table gives V, J and clone size, and the DNA gave D and trimming. The table has 30,000 to 40,000 clones, approximately 81% seen once; the top ten hold around 15%.

The V gene is TRBV7-3, the J gene TRBJ2-3, with 13 bases that match TRBD2. This TCR was sampled from a human donor in a cohort sampled during active COVID-19. The sample consisted of peripheral blood. The CDR3 DNA reads as TGTGCCAGCAGCCAGACTAGCGGGGGGCCCTCTACGCAGTATTTT. Its translation is CASSQTSGGPSTQYF.